This T cell receptor (beta chain) was observed in a study of shared clonotypes between healthy human individuals (TCRdb year 2020). About the full investigation: Three men and a couple of women, aged 18 to 49 years, made up the cohort. Each donor's leukapheresis produced roughly between about 0.9 and 9.5 billion PBMCs. Different laboratories and diverse techniques were used to prepare libraries and sequence TCR repertoires, to increase sequencing depth and limit assay-specific biases. Blood TCR repertoires of roughly five healthy adults were deeply sequenced to estimate repertoire size and the extent of clonotype sharing between individuals. For each donor, three plates each were used for CD4 naive and CD4 memory, two plates were used for CD8 naive, and one plate was used for CD8 memory.

For this clone: Its antigen specificity is not known. No base quality information exists; no much larger clone differs at one position.

CD8 naive samples were CD45RO-negative cells positively selected for CCR7, giving a CD45RA+CCR7+ population that excluded TemRA cells. Healthy HIV-negative adults with no recently reported acute infections or vaccinations were included as donors. Every donor was a Caucasian adult residing in Nashville, Tennessee, USA. Blood was collected by leukapheresis, and PBMCs were isolated by Ficoll-Histopaque density gradient centrifugation and then cryopreserved in liquid nitrogen vapor phase. Purity and quantity of every magnetically sorted T cell population were checked by analytical flow cytometry. From each sorted fraction, genomic DNA was isolated and quantified by UV absorbance on a Nanodrop 2000c. From its cysteine to its phenylalanine, the CDR3 spans 16 amino acids. Only the CDR3 part of the read is kept: 48 bases, read in frame from the first base. Based on the germline V gene (reference sequence), the CDR1 and CDR2 sequences are PRHDT and FYEKMQ. V is pruned by 3 bases and J by 3 bases, leaving 6 bases of the junction without a gene match.

On the study overall, not on this receptor specifically: Based on pairwise subsampling, the degree of clonotype sharing among donors was expected to be affected by sequencing depth. Larger estimated clonotype richness was generally found for naive subsets than for memory subsets. Higher generation probabilities were observed for clonotypes shared by all four sorted-subset donors than for non-shared clonotypes. The small number of donors limited the genetic and exposure-history diversity represented. Rarefaction of sorted-subset datasets indicated incomplete sequencing despite the large sequencing depth. Across a few donors, approximately 5% of naive CD4, 3% to 4% of naive CD8, under 2.5% of memory CD4, and about 0.4% of memory CD8 clonotypes were shared. Only blood was sampled, and tissue TCR repertoires likely differ from those in blood.

TCR CDR3 regions were amplified from genomic DNA by multiplex PCR using the deep immunoSEQ assay. Extracted genomic DNA from each cell subset was distributed evenly across all wells of several immunoSEQ 96-well plates, and each plate was treated as a replicate. For sorted subsets, around 200 ng genomic DNA, equal to about 30,000 T cell genomes, was loaded into each replicate PCR. The purified libraries were quantified using a Qubit 3.0 fluorometer, sized with a Bioanalyzer 2100, and then quantified again using the KAPA Library Quantification kit. A separate single-read 150-cycle Illumina NextSeq 550 flow cell was used to sequence each immunoSEQ 96-well plate. Per the source publication's procedure: Because only junctional sequences without quality scores were contained in the immunoSEQ output, filtering matching that applied to full-length reads could not be performed. To assign V/J genes and CDR3, sequences were annotated using PyIR, a Python wrapper for IgBLAST v1.9, with IMGT germline references. Reads were filtered out if the reads had weak V/J assignments (E-value above 1e-6), no CDR3, stop codons, out-of-frame junctions, or ambiguous translated residues. V3J clonotypes were defined as sequences sharing an identical inferred V gene, J gene, and CDR3 amino acid sequence. Percentage overlap between repertoires was calculated by dividing the number of shared unique clonotypes by the size of the smaller repertoire. Repertoire richness was assessed with RTK rarefaction, the Chao1 estimator, and Recon v2.1 estimates of unobserved clonotypes. For all TCRbeta clonotypes obtained by the gDNA method from four donors, generation probabilities were computed with OLGA. TCRdb took over this immuneACCESS table, retaining in-frame rearrangements with V and J assigned. Such tables are incomplete; in checked studies, under half of the missing clones stem from an unresolved V gene, and the remainder is unexplained. The D gene and trimming were derived from the DNA, and the V and J assignments and clone size from that table. The sample data list around 550,000 clones, and approximately 96% of these were observed just once. Approximately 0.11% of the sample goes to the ten largest clones.

The specimen was naive CD8+ T cells sorted from blood. The cell subset or site label corresponds to: CD45RA+CCR7+. The chain uses TRBV13 and TRBJ2-3; TRBD2 lines up with 10 middle nucleotides. This receptor was taken from a woman under 40 in good health. The CDR3 reads as follows: CASSFQREGRTDTQYF. In nucleotide form, the sequence is TGTGCCAGCAGCTTCCAGCGGGAGGGCCGAACAGATACGCAGTATTTT. Supplemented by the reference TRBV13 and TRBJ2-3 proteins around the CDR3, the complete variable domain is AAGVIQSPRHLIKEKRETATLKCYPIPRHDTVYWYQQGPGQDPQFLISFYEKMQSDKGSIPDRFSAQQFSDYHSELNMSSLELGDSALYFCASSFQREGRTDTQYFGPGTRLTVL.